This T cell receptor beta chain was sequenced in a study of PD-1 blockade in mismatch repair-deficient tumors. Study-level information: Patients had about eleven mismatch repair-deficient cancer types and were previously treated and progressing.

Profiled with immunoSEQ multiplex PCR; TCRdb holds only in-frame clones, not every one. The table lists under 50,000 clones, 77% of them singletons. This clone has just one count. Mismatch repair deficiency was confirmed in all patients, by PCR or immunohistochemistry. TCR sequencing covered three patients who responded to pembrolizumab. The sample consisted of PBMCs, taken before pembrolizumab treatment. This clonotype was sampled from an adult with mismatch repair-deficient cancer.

The chain's CDR3 is CSALSGGTQYF. DNA for the CDR3: TGCAGTGCTCTCTCGGGGGGGACCCAGTACTTC. The chain carries TRBV20-1 and TRBJ2-5, with 7 positions matching TRBD2. The CDR3 spans 11 residues. Trimming removed 5 bases from V and 7 bases from J; junction bases left unmatched: 4. Germline V gene data show CDR1 as DFQATT and CDR2 as SNEGSKA (reference sequence).